The present entry profiles one TCR beta chain with its context. Per the germline V gene, CDR1 is SGHRS and CDR2 is YFSETQ. V lost 4 bases to trimming and J lost 5 bases; unmatched junction nucleotides: 10. CDR3 length equals 15 residues. TCRdb's table, derived via immunoSEQ multiplex PCR, lists solely in-frame clones and lacks some. The data contain 60,000 to 75,000 clones, around 80% of them singletons. These data belong to a study of blood T cell repertoires in COVID-19. About the study: COVID-19 samples, acute and convalescent, were from the United States, Italy and Spain.

The origin of this receptor is a man aged 55 to 70 with active or convalescent COVID-19. This chain joins TRBV5-1 and TRBJ1-1; 8 nucleotides match TRBD1. The sample was peripheral blood. The CDR3, as DNA: TGCGCCAGCAGCAAGGACAGGGCGGGAAAAACTGAAGCTTTCTTT. This gives the protein CASSKDRAGKTEAFF.